This section outlines one T cell receptor (beta chain) sequence together with its context. The antigen is undetermined. Use of 60 Vbeta and 13 Jbeta primers characterized the PCR. Using immunoSEQ multiplex PCR, the repertoire was profiled, and TCRdb retains in-frame clones only, with some absent. The profile shows roughly 100,000 clones, around 63% of them singletons. The sample is drawn from a study of cytomegalovirus exposure and HLA in healthy donors. Findings of the study overall: Analysis performed later showed TCR beta chains linked to HLA being more clonally expanded than equally common others.

The V and J ends lost 6 bases and 6 bases, in that order; junction bases with no gene match: 5. The CDR3 is 15 residues long. Germline CDR1 and CDR2: SGHTA and FQGNSA. The chain is built from TRBV7-2 and TRBJ2-1, with 13 bases identical to TRBD2. Material: PBMCs. The TCR originated in a man aged 25 to 45 in good health and CMV-seronegative. The CDR3 coding sequence is TGTGCCAGCAGATTAAGACTAGCGGGAGGCAATGAGCAGTTCTTC. Its protein is CASRLRLAGGNEQFF.